Each of the 2 T cell receptor beta chains below was sequenced from the same sample in a study of blood T cell repertoires in COVID-19. This table comes from immunoSEQ multiplex PCR, and its TCRdb copy is limited to in-frame clones, with some not included. The sample includes about 150,000 clones, 80% to 85% of them seen just once. Sequenced input: peripheral blood. The receptors here all came from a man between 65 and 85 years old with active or convalescent COVID-19.

This chain uses TRBV27 with TRBJ1-5; 7 bases fit TRBD1. The CDR3 spans 15 residues. With V trimmed by 2 bases and J by 4 bases, 5 bases remained unmatched. The germline V gene encodes CDR1 MNHEY and CDR2 SMNVEV (reference sequence). In nucleotides, the CDR3 is TGTGCCAGCAGTTTAAATCGACAGGGAAATCAGCCCCAGCATTTT. Encoded protein: CASSLNRQGNQPQHF.

This chain links TRBV18 with TRBJ2-4, with 8 bases matching TRBD1. V dropped 0 bases and J dropped 4; count of bases not matched to a gene: 5. This CDR3 is 16 amino acids long. Germline V lookup: CDR1 KGHSH, CDR2 LQKENI. The CDR3 spells CASSPPSRTGKNIQYF. CDR3 in DNA: TGTGCCAGCTCACCACCCTCTAGGACAGGGAAAAACATTCAGTACTTC.